This TCR beta chain was profiled in a study of blood T cell repertoires in COVID-19. Looking at the study overall: PBMCs, B-cell-depleted T cells, or T cells were the source of the cDNA or gDNA that made up the material.

This CDR3 contains 14 residues. Germline CDR1 and CDR2: SGDLS and YYNGEE. Trimming cost V 7 bases and J 3 bases, with 16 bases left between them. The authors' processing: Quantification of nucleated cells was approximated via reference gene primer amplification. TCRdb's copy holds only in-frame clones and misses some; the assay was immunoSEQ multiplex PCR. The V and J calls and the clone size are those of that table, but D and trimming were determined from the DNA. The repertoire holds roughly 14,000 clones, with 83% as singletons. What was sequenced was peripheral blood. This sequence was found in a woman in her fifties or sixties with acute or convalescent COVID-19. The rearrangement links TRBV9 to TRBJ1-1; D is perhaps TRBD1 (6 bases). DNA for the CDR3: TGTGCCAGCGGGGGGGCAGCAGAGCACACTGAAGCTTTCTTT. It yields the protein CASGGAAEHTEAFF.